These 27 T cell receptor beta chains came from one sample sequenced in a study of spatial heterogeneity in lung cancer. The time point denotes: sample taken at primary tumor resection. TCRdb used MiXCR to reprocess the 5' RACE reads, holding one entry per CDR3 protein. Of more than 2,500 distinct CDR3 sequences in the sample, around 9% are singletons; the top ten hold 21%. The sample here was normal lung tissue next to the tumor, taken at surgery. Receptors originate from a female donor with early-stage non-small cell lung cancer.

This clonotype is judged medium-sized. The chain has TRBV7-8 and TRBJ2-7; 11 nucleotides line up with TRBD2. J lost 7 bases, V lost 2 bases, and 7 bases had no gene match. Germline V gene sequence: CDR1 SGHVS, CDR2 FQNEAQ. This CDR3 has 15 amino acids. CDR3 coding DNA: TGTGCCAGCAGCTTATTTCTAGCGGGAGGTCGGGAGCAGTACTTC. Translation: CASSLFLAGGREQYF.

This clonotype is deemed medium-sized (0.01 to 0.1%). The gene calls are TRBV13 and TRBJ2-3; 7 bases align to TRBD1. Trimming at V came to 5 bases and at J to 0 bases, leaving 8 bases not matched to a gene. Germline V lookup: CDR1 PRHDT, CDR2 FYEKMQ (reference sequence). The CDR3 runs to 16 residues. CDR3 coding DNA: TGTGCCAGCAGCGATACTCGGGACAGTAGCACAGATACGCAGTATTTT. Translating it yields CASSDTRDSSTDTQYF.

This clonotype is labeled medium-sized. The chain employs TRBV6-2 or TRBV6-3 and TRBJ1-1, with D possibly being TRBD1 (6 bases). The CDR3 loop spans 13 amino acids. V gave up 10 bases and J gave up 1 base, with 13 bases separating them. The germline CDR1 and CDR2 sequences are MNHEY and SVGEGT. The CDR3 loop reads CAIVDRPNTEAFF. As DNA, the CDR3 is TGTGCCATCGTTGACAGGCCGAACACTGAAGCTTTCTTT.

This clonotype is medium-sized in the sample. The chain joins TRBV3-1 to TRBJ1-2; 7 bases agree with TRBD1. Germline V gives CDR1 LGHDT, CDR2 YNNKEL (reference sequence). The CDR3 runs to 16 residues. J lost 4 bases, V lost 0 bases, and 8 bases had no gene match. Here the CDR3 DNA reads TGTGCCAGCAGCCAAGATAGTGAGGGGGCGATCTATGGCTACACCTTC. Its protein product is CASSQDSEGAIYGYTF.

Ten or more counts support this clonotype. J is TRBJ1-1 and V is TRBV6-1; D remains ambiguous. Looked up from germline, CDR1 is MNHNS and CDR2 is SASEGT. This CDR3 region has 12 residues. V was pared by 4 bases and J by 11 bases, with 14 bases between. Here the CDR3 DNA reads TGTGCCAGCAGTGTCAACGTGGCGTCTGCTTTCTTT. It codes for CASSVNVASAFF.

Sample share makes this clonotype medium-sized (0.01 to 0.1%). This chain uses TRBV29-1 with TRBJ2-7; TRBD1 matches 10 bases. V lost 8 bases and J lost 0; bases outside the gene matches: 10. The length of the CDR3 is 15 residues. Germline V lookup: CDR1 SQVTM, CDR2 ANQGSEA. The DNA of the CDR3 is TGCAGCCCCGAAGGGACAGGGGAGGTCTCCTACGAGCAGTACTTC. Translating it yields CSPEGTGEVSYEQYF.

By frequency in the sample, this clonotype is medium-sized. V and J are TRBV7-9 and TRBJ1-4; D is undetermined. Germline CDR1 is SEHNR and CDR2 is FQNEAQ (reference sequence). The CDR3 is 14 residues long. V was clipped by 5 bases and J by 8 bases, with 15 bases between them. As DNA, the CDR3 is TGTGCCAGCAGCCCCTCAGAGATGGGGGAAAAACTGTTTTTT. This codes for CASSPSEMGEKLFF. Drawing the rest from reference TRBV7-9 and TRBJ1-4, the complete variable domain is DTGVSQNPRHKITKRGQNVTFRCDPISEHNRLYWYRQTLGQGPEFLTYFQNEAQLEKSRLLSDRFSAERPKGSFSTLEIQRTEQGDSAMYLCASSPSEMGEKLFFGSGTQLSVL.

The chain is built from TRBV2 and TRBJ1-6; D is perhaps TRBD1 (5 bases). Germline V gene lookup returns CDR1 SNHLY and CDR2 FYNNEI. Trimming pared 7 bases from V and 7 bases from J, leaving 17 bases between. The CDR3 totals 15 residues. Written as DNA, the CDR3 is TGTGCCAGCACCTTCTGGGGCGCGGAAAATTCACCCCTCCACTTT. It codes for CASTFWGAENSPLHF. Complete variable domain (other parts from reference TRBV2 and TRBJ1-6): EPEVTQTPSHQVTQMGQEVILRCVPISNHLYFYWYRQILGQKVEFLVSFYNNEISEKSEIFDDQFSVERPDGSNFTLKIRSTKLEDSAMYFCASTFWGAENSPLHFGNGTRLTVT.

The rearrangement joins TRBV7-9 to TRBJ2-7, with D unclear. The CDR3 extends over 13 amino acids. Germline V CDR1 and CDR2: SEHNR, FQNEAQ (reference sequence). V was cut by 5 bases and J by 4 bases, with 12 bases left in between. CDR3 sequence: CASSRLTSYEQYF. CDR3 coding DNA: TGTGCCAGCAGCAGGCTGACAAGTTACGAGCAGTACTTC.

This clonotype is labeled as medium-sized. The CDR3 spells CSAREWGLGDIQYF. As DNA, the CDR3 is TGCAGTGCTAGAGAGTGGGGGTTAGGGGACATTCAGTACTTC. The chain links TRBV20-1 to TRBJ2-4; D may correspond to TRBD1 or TRBD2 (5 bases each). Trimming took 0 bases from V and 8 from J, leaving 14 bases between them. The germline CDR1 and CDR2 sequences are DFQATT and SNEGSKA (reference sequence). The CDR3 has 14 residues.

This clonotype was seen many times. The genes are TRBV6-6 and TRBJ2-1, with unresolved D. The V and J ends lost 2 bases and 2 bases respectively, with 4 bases between them. CDR3 size: 13 residues. Germline CDR1 reads MNHNY; CDR2 reads SVGAGI (reference sequence). CDR3 residues: CASSYDTYNEQFF. CDR3 nucleotides: TGTGCCAGCAGTTACGACACCTACAATGAGCAGTTCTTC.

In its sample, this clonotype is medium-sized. This chain connects TRBV2 to TRBJ2-1; 8 bases are a match to TRBD2. Germline-derived CDR1 and CDR2 are SNHLY and FYNNEI. This CDR3 is 16 amino acids long. Trimming at V came to 8 bases and at J to 0 bases, leaving 9 bases not matched to a gene. As DNA, the CDR3 is TGTGCCAGCTGGGTTAGCGGGAAACACTCCTACAATGAGCAGTTCTTC. Protein: CASWVSGKHSYNEQFF.

This clonotype is medium-sized. The chain carries TRBV20-1 and TRBJ2-1; D ambiguous. The germline CDR1 and CDR2 sequences are DFQATT and SNEGSKA (reference sequence). V lost 3 bases, J lost 8 bases, and 14 bases lay in between. The CDR3 is 13 amino acids. This CDR3 reads CSARSVMFDEQFF. In DNA, the CDR3 is TGCAGTGCTAGGTCGGTTATGTTCGATGAGCAGTTCTTC.

This clonotype is termed large (0.1 to 1%). This chain uses TRBV6-2 or TRBV6-3 with TRBJ2-3, with a tentative D call TRBD2 (6 bases). The V and J ends lost 7 bases and 6 bases respectively, with 23 bases between them. The CDR3 length is 16 residues. CDR1 and CDR2 from the germline V gene are MNHEY and SVGEGT. CDR3 bases: TGTGCCAGCACCCTTGACCTTTCTAGCCGGGAGGATACGCAGTATTTT. Translation gives CASTLDLSSREDTQYF.

This clonotype is categorized as medium-sized (0.01 to 0.1%). The chain combines TRBV25-1 with TRBJ1-1; 12 bases are shared with TRBD1. The trim removed 8 bases at V and 0 bases at J, leaving 10 bases unmatched. Germline CDR1 MGHDK, CDR2 SYGVNS. The CDR3 runs 17 residues. CDR3 sequence reads: CASRGDRGRVMNTEAFF. DNA of the CDR3: TGTGCCAGCCGAGGGGACAGGGGGCGAGTCATGAACACTGAAGCTTTCTTT. Full variable domain (rest looked up from reference TRBV25-1 and TRBJ1-1): EADIYQTPRYLVIGTGKKITLECSQTMGHDKMYWYQQDPGMELHLIHYSYGVNSTEKGDLSSESTVSRIRTEHFPLTLESARPSHTSQYLCASRGDRGRVMNTEAFFGQGTRLTVV.

This clonotype was detected a few times. This sequence joins TRBV2 and TRBJ1-5; perhaps TRBD1 as D (6 bases). Germline V gives CDR1 SNHLY, CDR2 FYNNEI. Deletions cut 5 bases from V and 8 bases from J, with 16 bases between. CDR3 length: 14 amino acids. CDR3: CASSSDRTPKPQHF. CDR3 DNA: TGTGCCAGCAGTAGTGACAGGACGCCTAAGCCCCAGCATTTT.

In this sample, this clonotype turned up many times. The genes are TRBV5-6 and TRBJ2-5; D uncertain. Germline loops: CDR1 SGHDT, CDR2 YYEEEE. Between the trimmed V and J ends, which lost 4 bases and 2 bases, there was a span of 18 bases. The CDR3 covers 16 residues. In DNA, the CDR3 is TGTGCCAGCAGCCGCAGCCCCCAGGCCAATCAAGAGACCCAGTACTTC. Translation gives CASSRSPQANQETQYF.

This clonotype appeared many times. The chain carries TRBV3-1 and TRBJ1-2; 7 bases are shared with TRBD1. Germline CDR1 reads LGHDT; CDR2 reads YNNKEL (reference sequence). There are 16 residues in the CDR3. The V and J ends lost 0 bases and 3 bases, in that order; junction bases with no gene match: 7. CDR3 loop: CASSQDLDRAYYGYTF. CDR3 nucleotides: TGTGCCAGCAGCCAAGATCTCGACAGGGCTTACTATGGCTACACCTTC.

This clonotype showed up just a few times. CDR3 DNA sequence: TGCGCCAGCAGCCAAGACACAGGGTTCTATTACGGCTACACCTTC. It yields the protein CASSQDTGFYYGYTF. V and J are TRBV4-1 and TRBJ1-2; perhaps TRBD1 as D (6 bases). Germline values: CDR1 MGHRA, CDR2 YSYEKL. The CDR3 runs 15 residues. Trimming stripped 0 bases from V and 8 bases from J, with 16 bases between.

Judged by abundance, this clonotype is medium-sized. This chain links TRBV6-2 or TRBV6-3 with TRBJ2-2; the D call may be TRBD1 or TRBD2 (5 bases each). In germline, CDR1 is MNHEY, CDR2 SVGEGT. This CDR3 has 17 residues. V lost 0 bases and J lost 3, with 14 bases in between. Here the CDR3 DNA reads TGTGCCAGCAGTTACTCGACTCTGGGGCGGGACACCGGGGAGCTGTTTTTT. It is translated as CASSYSTLGRDTGELFF.

This clonotype qualifies as large. The rearrangement joins TRBV7-2 to TRBJ1-1; D not certain. CDR1 SGHTA and CDR2 FQGNSA come from the germline V gene. This CDR3 comprises 14 residues. V was trimmed by 1 base and J by 2 bases, leaving 8 bases between them. In DNA, the CDR3 is TGTGCCAGCAGCTTAGTAACGGTTAACACTGAAGCTTTCTTT. Amino acid sequence: CASSLVTVNTEAFF.

This clonotype is termed large. The chain uses TRBV27 and TRBJ1-6; perhaps TRBD1 as D (6 bases). The ends were cut back, 6 bases at V and 7 bases at J, with 13 bases in the middle. Germline assignment: CDR1 MNHEY and CDR2 SMNVEV (reference sequence). The CDR3 covers 14 residues. CDR3 sequence (DNA): TGTGCCAGCAGCGGAGGACAGAGAAATTCACCCCTCCACTTT. Translating gives CASSGGQRNSPLHF.

By proportion, this clonotype is medium-sized. The chain has TRBV2 and TRBJ2-1; 14 bases agree with TRBD2. The CDR3 spans 17 residues. In germline, CDR1 is SNHLY, CDR2 FYNNEI. V dropped 2 bases and J dropped 10; count of bases not matched to a gene: 10. This CDR3 is CASSERPPGLAGDEQFF. The CDR3 nucleotides read TGTGCCAGCAGTGAACGGCCGCCGGGACTAGCGGGAGACGAGCAGTTCTTC. The full variable domain, rest sourced from reference TRBV2 and TRBJ2-1, is EPEVTQTPSHQVTQMGQEVILRCVPISNHLYFYWYRQILGQKVEFLVSFYNNEISEKSEIFDDQFSVERPDGSNFTLKIRSTKLEDSAMYFCASSERPPGLAGDEQFFGPGTRLTVL.

By share, this clonotype counts as medium-sized. The genes are TRBV29-1 and TRBJ2-2, with D unresolved. V was cut by 6 bases and J by 8 bases, with 10 bases left in between. The CDR3 length is 11 residues. The germline gives CDR1 SQVTM, CDR2 ANQGSEA. CDR3 coding DNA: TGCAGCGTGCGCGATGCAGGGGAGCTGTTTTTT. This encodes CSVRDAGELFF.

This clonotype is medium-sized within its sample. J is TRBJ2-2 and V is TRBV30, with TRBD1 identical over 7 bases. V was pared by 7 bases and J by 3 bases, with 14 bases of the junction left unmatched. Germline V gene data show CDR1 as GTSNPN and CDR2 as SVGIG (reference sequence). This CDR3 is 16 amino acids long. The CDR3 nucleotides are TGTGCCTCGAACAACAGGGGTCGGGTGGACACCGGGGAGCTGTTTTTT. Protein: CASNNRGRVDTGELFF.

This clonotype occurred a few times. The chain has TRBV28 and TRBJ2-7; D remains ambiguous. Trimming removed 7 bases at V and 6 bases at J, with 16 bases between. The CDR3 contains 13 residues. Germline V gives CDR1 MDHEN, CDR2 SYDVKM. CDR3 bases: TGTGCCAGCAAAGCGCGAATAGCAGGCGAGCAGTACTTC. Its translation is CASKARIAGEQYF.

By proportion, this clonotype is medium-sized. The rearrangement joins TRBV6-1 to TRBJ2-6; TRBD1 matches at 7 bases. Per the germline V gene, CDR1 is MNHNS and CDR2 is SASEGT. This CDR3 is built from 15 residues. Losses at the gene ends were 8 bases for V and 2 bases for J; bases not matched to a gene: 6. This chain's CDR3 is CASLRQGAGANVLTF. The CDR3 coding sequence is TGTGCCAGCCTCCGACAGGGAGCTGGGGCCAACGTCCTGACTTTC.